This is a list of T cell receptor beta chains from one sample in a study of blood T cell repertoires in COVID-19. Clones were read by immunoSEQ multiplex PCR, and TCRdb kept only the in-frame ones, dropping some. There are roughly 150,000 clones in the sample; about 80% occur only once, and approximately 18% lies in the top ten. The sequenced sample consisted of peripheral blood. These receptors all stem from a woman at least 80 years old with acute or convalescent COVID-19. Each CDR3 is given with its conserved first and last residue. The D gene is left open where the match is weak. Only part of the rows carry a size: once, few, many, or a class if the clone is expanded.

cdr3_aa: CARRLAVYEQYF; j_call: TRBJ2-7; d_call: TRBD2; v_call: TRBV6-4; clone_size: -
cdr3_aa: CASSPGTRQETQYF; j_call: TRBJ2-5; d_call: TRBD2; v_call: TRBV18; clone_size: -
cdr3_aa: CASSLGLIGNTIYF; j_call: TRBJ1-3; d_call: -; v_call: TRBV28; clone_size: -
cdr3_aa: CASSTYKTGSYTEAFF; j_call: TRBJ1-1; d_call: TRBD1; v_call: TRBV19; clone_size: few
cdr3_aa: CATSRGGGTNYGYTF; j_call: TRBJ1-2; d_call: -; v_call: TRBV15; clone_size: once
cdr3_aa: CASREYGTIYGYTF; j_call: TRBJ1-2; d_call: -; v_call: TRBV2; clone_size: -
cdr3_aa: CASSPGTGVSRDTEAFF; j_call: TRBJ1-1; d_call: TRBD1; v_call: TRBV27; clone_size: -
cdr3_aa: CASLRRLDRSSYEQYF; j_call: TRBJ2-7; d_call: -; v_call: TRBV28; clone_size: -
cdr3_aa: CASSFEQGARGEKLFF; j_call: TRBJ1-4; d_call: TRBD1; v_call: TRBV5-1; clone_size: -
cdr3_aa: CASSLQGRSPLHF; j_call: TRBJ1-6; d_call: -; v_call: TRBV7-2; clone_size: -
cdr3_aa: CASSQGRDKGANSPLHF; j_call: TRBJ1-6; d_call: TRBD1; v_call: TRBV4-1; clone_size: -
cdr3_aa: CASSGTGGGLETQYF; j_call: TRBJ2-5; d_call: TRBD1; v_call: TRBV10-2; clone_size: -
cdr3_aa: CASSQDTGRDLLHLNTEAFF; j_call: TRBJ1-1; d_call: -; v_call: TRBV4-3; clone_size: -
cdr3_aa: CASSQDREQAGGPQHF; j_call: TRBJ1-5; d_call: TRBD1; v_call: TRBV4-2; clone_size: -
cdr3_aa: CASSLLTRNTGELFF; j_call: TRBJ2-2; d_call: -; v_call: TRBV3-1/TRBV3-2; clone_size: -
cdr3_aa: CASTDGSGTDYEQYF; j_call: TRBJ2-7; d_call: -; v_call: TRBV19; clone_size: -
cdr3_aa: CAISAASGGSDTQYF; j_call: TRBJ2-3; d_call: TRBD2; v_call: TRBV10-3; clone_size: -